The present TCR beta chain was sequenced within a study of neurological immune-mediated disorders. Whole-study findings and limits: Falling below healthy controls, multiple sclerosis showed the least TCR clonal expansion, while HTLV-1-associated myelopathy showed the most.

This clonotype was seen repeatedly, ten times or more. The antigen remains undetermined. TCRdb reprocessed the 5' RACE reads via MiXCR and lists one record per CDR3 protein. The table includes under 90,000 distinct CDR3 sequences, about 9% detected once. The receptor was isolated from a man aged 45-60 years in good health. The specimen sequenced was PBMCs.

CDR3 coding DNA: TGTGCCAGCAGTCCCCCCGGGCGGGGGAAAGAGACCCAGTACTTC. It specifies CASSPPGRGKETQYF. The chain uses TRBV12-3 or TRBV12-4 and TRBJ2-5, with 7 bases lining up with TRBD2. V trimming: 5 bases; J trimming: 3 bases; junction bases outside the gene matches: 9. CDR3 length: 15 amino acids.